A selection of T cell receptor beta chains follows, all from one sample in a study of shared clonotypes between healthy human individuals. Sequencing was performed with immunoSEQ multiplex PCR; in TCRdb, only in-frame clones are kept and a portion is missing. The sample includes millions of clones, around 93% of them seen just once. Sequencing used naive CD8+ T cells from PBMCs. Source of these receptors: a man aged 18 to 35 in good health. Some clones in this sample may be carry-over from other donors' samples. The CDR3 runs from the conserved cysteine through the conserved F or W. The order of the fields is D gene, J gene, clone size, V gene, CDR3 DNA, CDR3 protein. The D gene is left open where the match is weak. Some rows have no size entry. The others give once, few or many, or a class for an expanded clone.

NA | TRBJ1-1 | NA | TRBV27 | TGTGCCAGCAGGGGGATCACTGAAGCTTTCTTT | CASRGITEAFF
TRBD1 | TRBJ2-7 | NA | TRBV15 | TGTGCCACCAGGCCTGGACAGGCCTACGAGCAGTACTTC | CATRPGQAYEQYF
NA | TRBJ1-1 | few | TRBV5-6 | TGTGCCAGCAGCTTCTCTGACACTGAAGCTTTCTTT | CASSFSDTEAFF
NA | TRBJ2-7 | NA | TRBV4-1 | TGCGCCAGCAGCCAAGATGCCTATATGCGGGATCTTATCCACGAGCAGTACTTC | CASSQDAYMRDLIHEQYF
TRBD2 | TRBJ2-5 | NA | TRBV6-1 | TGTGCCAGCAGAGAACTACTAGCGGGAGCTTCAGAGACCCAGTACTTC | CASRELLAGASETQYF
TRBD1 | TRBJ1-1 | NA | TRBV7-8 | TGTGCCAGCAGCTTTTCCGGGACAGCTGAAGCTTTCTTT | CASSFSGTAEAFF
NA | TRBJ2-1 | NA | TRBV21-1 | TGTGCCAGCAACCTAATGAGTCTTGGGTTTCGGGAGCAGTTCTTC | CASNLMSLGFREQFF
NA | TRBJ2-2 | NA | TRBV15 | TGTGCCACCAGCAATTTAGACCCTAGTACCGGGGAGCTGTTTTTT | CATSNLDPSTGELFF
NA | TRBJ1-2 | NA | TRBV27 | TGTGCCAGCAGTTTAACCCCCCCGCCACCCCCTAACTATGGCTACACCTTC | CASSLTPPPPPNYGYTF
TRBD2 | TRBJ2-7 | NA | TRBV7-9 | TGTGCCAGCAGCTCCTCGGAAACTAGCGGGAGAGTTTACGAGCAGTACTTC | CASSSSETSGRVYEQYF
NA | TRBJ1-1 | NA | TRBV15 | TGTGCCACCAGCAGAGATCGGGCTTCACTTACAAACACTGAAGCTTTCTTT | CATSRDRASLTNTEAFF
NA | TRBJ2-2 | NA | TRBV27 | TGTGCCAGTAGAAAAAGGGACTGGACGAACACCGGGGAGCTGTTTTTT | CASRKRDWTNTGELFF
TRBD1 | TRBJ2-2 | NA | TRBV11-3 | TGTGCCAGCAGCCCAAGGTTCGGGACAGATGCCGGGGAGCTGTTTTTT | CASSPRFGTDAGELFF
NA | TRBJ1-1 | NA | TRBV27 | TGTGCCAGCAGTTCGGGGGCCGCTGAAGCTTTCTTT | CASSSGAAEAFF
NA | TRBJ2-1 | NA | TRBV28 | TGTGCCAGCAGTTTATGGCCTCTGGACGGCAATGAGCAGTTCTTC | CASSLWPLDGNEQFF
NA | TRBJ2-1 | once | TRBV9 | TGTGCCAGCAGCGTAGAAGCGACACCTCAGCCCTACAATGAGCAGTTCTTC | CASSVEATPQPYNEQFF
NA | TRBJ1-2 | NA | TRBV4-2 | TGTGCCAGCAGCCCGGGGGAAGCTAACTATGGCTACACCTTC | CASSPGEANYGYTF